These T cell receptor beta chains were read from a single sample in a study of Graves' ophthalmopathy and Graves' hyperthyroidism. TCRdb used MiXCR to reprocess the multiplex PCR reads, holding one entry per CDR3 protein. The table records under 800,000 distinct CDR3 sequences, 20% to 25% of them present only once. The material sequenced was peripheral blood. These receptors were collected from a woman in her late teens or twenties with stable Graves' hyperthyroidism. Some clones in this sample may be carry-over from other donors' samples. CDR3s include the opening cysteine and the closing phenylalanine or tryptophan. The D gene is left open where the match is weak. A row's size may be missing; if present it is once, few, many or a size class.

TGTGCCAGCCGTAGCGGGGGGGACTACGAGCAGTACTTC,CASRSGGDYEQYF,few,TRBV6-1,TRBD2,TRBJ2-7
TGTGCCAGCAGTTACTCGGGAGGGTTTGGAAACACCATATATTTT,CASSYSGGFGNTIYF,.,TRBV6-5,.,TRBJ1-3
TGCGCCAGCAGCCAAGAGATGCTAGCGGATACCCCAGATACGCAGTATTTT,CASSQEMLADTPDTQYF,few,TRBV4-1,TRBD2,TRBJ2-3
TGTGCCAGCAGCCAAGATCACCCGGACAGTTTTCGGACCCAGTACTTC,CASSQDHPDSFRTQYF,few,TRBV14,.,TRBJ2-5
TGTGCCAGCAGCTTAAATGCTCCCAACACTGAAGCTTTCTTT,CASSLNAPNTEAFF,.,TRBV7-3,.,TRBJ1-1
TGCAGTGCTAGTCTTTCTAGCGGGGCCTCTGGTTGGACCCAGTACTTC,CSASLSSGASGWTQYF,few,TRBV20-1,TRBD2,TRBJ2-5
TGTGCCAGCAGCGTAGGAGCAGGGCGAACCCTAGGAAACACCATATATTTT,CASSVGAGRTLGNTIYF,many,TRBV9,.,TRBJ1-3
TGTGCCAGCAGCTTCGAACTAGCGGGATCCGAGCAGTACTTC,CASSFELAGSEQYF,.,TRBV7-8,TRBD2,TRBJ2-7
TGTGCCAGCAGTGACCCTAGCGGGGGGGCCAAAAACATTCAGTACTTC,CASSDPSGGAKNIQYF,few,TRBV6-1,TRBD2,TRBJ2-4
TGCAGTGCCGGGGGTAGCGGGAGAAGTTTTTTGTACGAGCAGTACTTC,CSAGGSGRSFLYEQYF,few,TRBV20-1,TRBD2,TRBJ2-7
TGTGCCAGCAAGGGGGGCGGGGGTGCCTACGAGCAGTACTTC,CASKGGGGAYEQYF,many,TRBV27,.,TRBJ2-7
TGCGCCAGCCAGAGAGGCAGGGGAGAGACCCAGTACTTC,CASQRGRGETQYF,.,TRBV10-1,.,TRBJ2-5
TGTGCCAGCAGTGGTACGGTGGGGGTTGGAGCTTTCTTT,CASSGTVGVGAFF,.,TRBV12-3/TRBV12-4,.,TRBJ1-1
TGTGCCAGCAGCTTATTGGGGACTACCGCTCCTCACGAGCAGTACTTC,CASSLLGTTAPHEQYF,few,TRBV11-1,TRBD2,TRBJ2-7
TGTGCCAGCAGCTTTAGTGCGGGCCCCCAAGAGACCCAGTACTTC,CASSFSAGPQETQYF,many,TRBV7-2,.,TRBJ2-5
TGTGCCAGCAGAGCGAACCTCCGGGACAGTGTGTGGTACGAGCAGTACTTC,CASRANLRDSVWYEQYF,many,TRBV6-2/TRBV6-3,TRBD1,TRBJ2-7
TGTGCCAGCAGCTCCACCCCACAGAACACCGGGGAGCTGTTTTTT,CASSSTPQNTGELFF,.,TRBV12-3/TRBV12-4,.,TRBJ2-2
TGTGCCAGCAGCCCGGACACCCACTCTGGAAACACCATATATTTT,CASSPDTHSGNTIYF,once,TRBV7-2,.,TRBJ1-3
TGTGCCAGCAGTTTACCCTCGGAGCCCCGAGGCTACACCTTC,CASSLPSEPRGYTF,.,TRBV28,.,TRBJ1-2
TGTGCCAGCAGCACCGGGACAGGCGATTATAATTCACCCCTCCACTTT,CASSTGTGDYNSPLHF,few,TRBV9,TRBD1,TRBJ1-6
TGCAGTGCCCCGGGACTCCAAGCTGCCGAGCAGTACTTC,CSAPGLQAAEQYF,many,TRBV20-1,.,TRBJ2-7
TGCAGTGCGGTCCCGGGGGAAACTGAAGCTTTCTTT,CSAVPGETEAFF,many,TRBV20-1,.,TRBJ1-1
TGTGCCAGCAGCTCGGGACTAGCGATCGGGCAAGAGACCCAGTACTTC,CASSSGLAIGQETQYF,few,TRBV11-2,TRBD2,TRBJ2-5
TGTGCCAGCAGTGAGGGCCTAGCGGGTCAGCCCCAGCATTTT,CASSEGLAGQPQHF,.,TRBV6-1,.,TRBJ1-5
TGTGCCAGCAGCTCTCATGCTCGTACAGGGGGCTCCTACGAGCAGTACTTC,CASSSHARTGGSYEQYF,many,TRBV13,TRBD1,TRBJ2-7
TGTGCCACCAGCAGAGCTAACGAAGAGACCCAGTACTTC,CATSRANEETQYF,once,TRBV15,.,TRBJ2-5
TGCGCCAGCAGCTGGCAGGTTCACACTGAAGCTTTCTTT,CASSWQVHTEAFF,.,TRBV5-1,.,TRBJ1-1
TGTGCCAGCAGCGACCGGGCCGGGACAGTAGTCGAAGCTTTCTTT,CASSDRAGTVVEAFF,many,TRBV7-3,TRBD1,TRBJ1-1
TGTGCCAGCAGTTTAAACTTGCCAGGCGACGAGCAGTACTTC,CASSLNLPGDEQYF,many,TRBV12-3/TRBV12-4,.,TRBJ2-7
TGTGCCAGCAGTTTACGCCAGTGGGGCTACGAGCAGTACTTC,CASSLRQWGYEQYF,.,TRBV6-5,.,TRBJ2-7
TGTGCCATCAGTCAGGTGGGACAGGGGGCTCTTTTATCCGAGCAGTACTTC,CAISQVGQGALLSEQYF,few,TRBV10-3,TRBD1,TRBJ2-7
TGTGCCAGCAACCTCCGACGGGCAGAGAGCTCTGGAAACACCATATATTTT,CASNLRRAESSGNTIYF,once,TRBV12-3/TRBV12-4,.,TRBJ1-3
TGTGCCAGCAGTCGTTCCGGGACCCACCAAGAGACCCAGTACTTC,CASSRSGTHQETQYF,few,TRBV6-2/TRBV6-3,.,TRBJ2-5
TGTGCCAGCAGTTACGGCAGATTAAGCTCCTACGAGCAGTACTTC,CASSYGRLSSYEQYF,.,TRBV6-2/TRBV6-3,.,TRBJ2-7
TGTGCCAGCAGTTACATTCAGGGGTCCGGTTCACCCCTCCACTTT,CASSYIQGSGSPLHF,many,TRBV6-5,.,TRBJ1-6
TGTGCCAGCAGTTACTCGCAGGTTCCTTTGGGATTGGGTTTCTTT,CASSYSQVPLGLGFF,many,TRBV6-5,.,TRBJ1-1
TGTGCCAGCAGTCTGGTGACGGGAACGGGGTCCTACGAGCAGTACTTC,CASSLVTGTGSYEQYF,many,TRBV12-3/TRBV12-4,.,TRBJ2-7
TGTGCCAGCAGTATAAACCCCAAAAACATTCAGTACTTC,CASSINPKNIQYF,few,TRBV12-3/TRBV12-4,.,TRBJ2-4
TGTGCCAGCAACCTCTCGGACCCCCGCAGACTAGCGGGAGGGCCGGAGACCCAGTACTTC,CASNLSDPRRLAGGPETQYF,many,TRBV28,TRBD2,TRBJ2-5
TGTGCCAGCAGCTTAGAATTTCTAGCGGGGGGGAGGGAAGAGACCCAGTACTTC,CASSLEFLAGGREETQYF,many,TRBV11-2,TRBD2,TRBJ2-5
TGTGCCAGCAGTTACTTGCAGGTCCGCAATCAGCCCCAGCATTTT,CASSYLQVRNQPQHF,many,TRBV6-2/TRBV6-3,.,TRBJ1-5
TGTGCCAGCAGTGAAGAGCAGGGCCCCTACGAGCAGTACTTC,CASSEEQGPYEQYF,many,TRBV2,.,TRBJ2-7
TGTGCCAGCAGTCTAGAGAGGACATTGAACACTGAAGCTTTCTTT,CASSLERTLNTEAFF,.,TRBV28,.,TRBJ1-1
TGCAGTGGACAGGGGCAGGCCTCCGCCGGGGAGCTGTTTTTT,CSGQGQASAGELFF,many,TRBV29-1,TRBD1,TRBJ2-2
TGTGCCAGCAGCGACCGCTGGGAGACACAGCCCCAGCATTTT,CASSDRWETQPQHF,many,TRBV7-2,.,TRBJ1-5
TGTGCCTGCAGCTTAGGTCCAGCGTACGAGCAGTACTTC,CACSLGPAYEQYF,.,TRBV7-6,.,TRBJ2-7
TGTGCCAGCACAGGGGGTTTTGACGAGCAGTACTTC,CASTGGFDEQYF,few,TRBV28,TRBD1,TRBJ2-7
TGTGCCAGCCAAAGGTCCGCGTTGGGCTCCGAGCAGTACTTC,CASQRSALGSEQYF,few,TRBV6-1,.,TRBJ2-7
TGCGTCAGCAGCCCGGGGACAGTAAATCAGCCCCAGCATTTT,CVSSPGTVNQPQHF,.,TRBV5-1,TRBD1,TRBJ1-5
TGTGCCAGCAGTTTAACGGAGGGGCGGAACACTGAAGCTTTCTTT,CASSLTEGRNTEAFF,few,TRBV6-5,.,TRBJ1-1
TGTGCCACCGGGGGCGAGGGGCGGGTCACTGAAGCTTTCTTT,CATGGEGRVTEAFF,few,TRBV10-3,.,TRBJ1-1
TGTGCCTGGAGTGTCAGAAATTCACCCCTCCACTTT,CAWSVRNSPLHF,many,TRBV30,.,TRBJ1-6
TGTGCCAGCAGTTTAATACTAGCGGGACGCGGGGAGCTGTTTTTT,CASSLILAGRGELFF,many,TRBV28,TRBD2,TRBJ2-2